A selection of T cell receptor beta chains follows, all from one sample in a study of T-cell reconstitution after alpha-beta-depleted transplantation in children. Each CDR3 protein is one row after TCRdb ran MiXCR on the PCR reads. The sample yields about 580,000 distinct CDR3 sequences, 25% to 30% seen once. The source was PBMCs, collected before TCRalphabeta/CD19-depleted stem cell transplant. These receptors were taken from a boy under two years old with Wiskott-Aldrich syndrome, due to receive a stem cell transplant. Both conserved end residues are part of each CDR3. The D gene is left open where the match is weak. Some rows have no size entry. The others give once, few or many, or a class for an expanded clone.

abundance: few; j_gene: TRBJ1-2; d_gene: TRBD1; v_gene: TRBV19; CDR3nt: TGTGCCAGTACCAGGACAGGCAGCGGCTACACCTTC; CDR3aa: CASTRTGSGYTF
abundance: few; j_gene: TRBJ2-2; d_gene: .; v_gene: TRBV5-1; CDR3nt: TGCGCCAGCAGCGAACCCAATCTCGGGGAGCTGTTTTTT; CDR3aa: CASSEPNLGELFF
abundance: .; j_gene: TRBJ1-1; d_gene: .; v_gene: TRBV29-1; CDR3nt: TGCAGCGTTGAAGGGGGTTCCTACGGGGCTGAAGCTTTCTTT; CDR3aa: CSVEGGSYGAEAFF
abundance: .; j_gene: TRBJ1-4; d_gene: .; v_gene: TRBV20-1; CDR3nt: TGCAGTGCTAGAACCTGGGGAGAAAAACTGTTTTTT; CDR3aa: CSARTWGEKLFF
abundance: .; j_gene: TRBJ2-2; d_gene: TRBD2; v_gene: TRBV28; CDR3nt: TGTGCCAGCAGACCCGTCGGACTAGCGGGAGGTTCTCCCCACACCGGGGAGCTGTTTTTT; CDR3aa: CASRPVGLAGGSPHTGELFF
abundance: few; j_gene: TRBJ2-4; d_gene: TRBD2; v_gene: TRBV3-1; CDR3nt: TGTGCCAGCAGCCACGGGACTAGCGGAGGGAACATTCAGTACTTC; CDR3aa: CASSHGTSGGNIQYF
abundance: few; j_gene: TRBJ2-7; d_gene: TRBD2; v_gene: TRBV7-2; CDR3nt: TGTGCCAGCAGCTCGCGGACTAGCGGGAGCATCTACGAGCAGTACTTC; CDR3aa: CASSSRTSGSIYEQYF
abundance: .; j_gene: TRBJ2-7; d_gene: TRBD2; v_gene: TRBV28; CDR3nt: TGTGCCAGCAGTTCCCCCCTTAGCGGGAAATACTACGAGCAGTACTTC; CDR3aa: CASSSPLSGKYYEQYF
abundance: .; j_gene: TRBJ2-3; d_gene: TRBD1; v_gene: TRBV29-1; CDR3nt: TGCAGCGTTCACGATACAGGGGGCAGGACAGATACGCAGTATTTT; CDR3aa: CSVHDTGGRTDTQYF
abundance: few; j_gene: TRBJ2-1; d_gene: .; v_gene: TRBV5-1; CDR3nt: TGCGCCAGCAGCTTGGACTCCCTGGCCTATGAGCAGTTCTTC; CDR3aa: CASSLDSLAYEQFF
abundance: .; j_gene: TRBJ1-1; d_gene: .; v_gene: TRBV27; CDR3nt: TGTGCCAGCAGCCCCTCACTGCTCACTGAAGCTTTCTTT; CDR3aa: CASSPSLLTEAFF
abundance: .; j_gene: TRBJ1-2; d_gene: .; v_gene: TRBV5-1; CDR3nt: TGCGCCAGCAGTTGGACGCCGGTTGATGGCTACACCTTC; CDR3aa: CASSWTPVDGYTF
abundance: .; j_gene: TRBJ2-1; d_gene: TRBD2; v_gene: TRBV20-1; CDR3nt: TGCAGTGTCATAGCGGGCTCCTACAATGAGCAGTTCTTC; CDR3aa: CSVIAGSYNEQFF
abundance: .; j_gene: TRBJ2-1; d_gene: .; v_gene: TRBV6-5; CDR3nt: TGTGCCAGCAGTTACCTTAGCTCTAGCGTCTATGAGCAGTTCTTC; CDR3aa: CASSYLSSSVYEQFF
abundance: once; j_gene: TRBJ1-5; d_gene: .; v_gene: TRBV12-3/TRBV12-4; CDR3nt: TGTGCCAGCTCCCCACGGGCGAATCAGCCCCAGCATTTT; CDR3aa: CASSPRANQPQHF
abundance: .; j_gene: TRBJ2-7; d_gene: TRBD2; v_gene: TRBV4-2; CDR3nt: TGTGCCAGCAGCCCCGGACTAGCGGGAGGGGGCTCGTACGAGCAGTACTTC; CDR3aa: CASSPGLAGGGSYEQYF
abundance: .; j_gene: TRBJ2-1; d_gene: TRBD2; v_gene: TRBV10-3; CDR3nt: TGTGCCACCCACGGCGGACTAGCGGGAGGCATTTACAATGAGCAGTTCTTC; CDR3aa: CATHGGLAGGIYNEQFF
abundance: .; j_gene: TRBJ2-7; d_gene: TRBD1; v_gene: TRBV27; CDR3nt: TGTGCCAGCAGTAAAGTAGGACAGGGGTCCTACGAGCAGTACTTC; CDR3aa: CASSKVGQGSYEQYF
abundance: few; j_gene: TRBJ2-5; d_gene: .; v_gene: TRBV3-1; CDR3nt: TGTGCCAGCAGTTTCGGAGATTTGGAGACCCAGTACTTC; CDR3aa: CASSFGDLETQYF
abundance: few; j_gene: TRBJ2-1; d_gene: .; v_gene: TRBV20-1; CDR3nt: TGCAGTGCTAGGAGACTCGGCAATGAGCAGTTCTTC; CDR3aa: CSARRLGNEQFF
abundance: few; j_gene: TRBJ2-3; d_gene: TRBD2; v_gene: TRBV12-3/TRBV12-4; CDR3nt: TGTGCCAGCGTAGCGGGGGACACAGATACGCAGTATTTT; CDR3aa: CASVAGDTDTQYF
abundance: .; j_gene: TRBJ1-4; d_gene: .; v_gene: TRBV9; CDR3nt: TGTGCCAGCAGCGTAGCCCGCGAAAAACTGTTTTTT; CDR3aa: CASSVAREKLFF
abundance: .; j_gene: TRBJ2-1; d_gene: .; v_gene: TRBV2; CDR3nt: TGTGCCAGCAGTGAAAGGCAGTTCAATGAGCAGTTCTTC; CDR3aa: CASSERQFNEQFF
abundance: .; j_gene: TRBJ2-3; d_gene: TRBD2; v_gene: TRBV7-2; CDR3nt: TGTGCCAGCAGCTTAGTCGGGACTAGTCTCACAGATACGCAGTATTTT; CDR3aa: CASSLVGTSLTDTQYF
abundance: .; j_gene: TRBJ2-5; d_gene: .; v_gene: TRBV9; CDR3nt: TGTGCCAGCAGCGGACGCCCCCAAGAGACCCAGTACTTC; CDR3aa: CASSGRPQETQYF
abundance: .; j_gene: TRBJ2-7; d_gene: TRBD2; v_gene: TRBV20-1; CDR3nt: TGCAGTCCATTAGCGGGAGGTGCCTACGAGCAGTACTTC; CDR3aa: CSPLAGGAYEQYF
abundance: .; j_gene: TRBJ2-1; d_gene: .; v_gene: TRBV27; CDR3nt: TGTGCCAGCAGTCCCCAAAGGGGTCCCGTTGGGTCCAATGAGCAGTTCTTC; CDR3aa: CASSPQRGPVGSNEQFF
abundance: .; j_gene: TRBJ1-2; d_gene: .; v_gene: TRBV27; CDR3nt: TGTGCCAGCAGTTTATCGCGGGGGACCTATGGCTACACCTTC; CDR3aa: CASSLSRGTYGYTF
abundance: few; j_gene: TRBJ2-7; d_gene: TRBD2; v_gene: TRBV6-5; CDR3nt: TGTGCCAGCAGTTACTCAAGACTAGCGGGAGAGTACTTC; CDR3aa: CASSYSRLAGEYF
abundance: .; j_gene: TRBJ2-1; d_gene: TRBD2; v_gene: TRBV5-6; CDR3nt: TGTGCCAGCAGCTTACTAGCGGGAGGAACCAATGAGCAGTTCTTC; CDR3aa: CASSLLAGGTNEQFF
abundance: few; j_gene: TRBJ2-1; d_gene: .; v_gene: TRBV5-8; CDR3nt: TGTGCCAGCAGCCCCACCTGGGGAACGATTAGGACTGAGCAGTTCTTC; CDR3aa: CASSPTWGTIRTEQFF
abundance: .; j_gene: TRBJ2-7; d_gene: TRBD1; v_gene: TRBV5-1; CDR3nt: TGCGCCAGCAGCTTGGGGGACAGGGTCGCCTACGAGCAGTACTTC; CDR3aa: CASSLGDRVAYEQYF
abundance: .; j_gene: TRBJ2-2; d_gene: .; v_gene: TRBV10-3; CDR3nt: TGTGCCATCAGTCTGTACACCGGGGAGCTGTTTTTT; CDR3aa: CAISLYTGELFF
abundance: .; j_gene: TRBJ2-7; d_gene: .; v_gene: TRBV29-1; CDR3nt: TGCAGCACCCGGACATCGGCCTACGAGCAGTACTTC; CDR3aa: CSTRTSAYEQYF
abundance: .; j_gene: TRBJ1-2; d_gene: .; v_gene: TRBV5-1; CDR3nt: TGCGCCAGCAGCTTGGTGTCAGGGGCTGACTATGGCTACACCTTC; CDR3aa: CASSLVSGADYGYTF
abundance: .; j_gene: TRBJ2-2; d_gene: TRBD2; v_gene: TRBV19; CDR3nt: TGTGCCAGTAATGAGGCCGGGGCTAGCGGGAGATTCGGGGAGCTGTTTTTT; CDR3aa: CASNEAGASGRFGELFF
abundance: few; j_gene: TRBJ1-5; d_gene: TRBD1; v_gene: TRBV6-1; CDR3nt: TGTGCCAGCACCCGGGACAGGGCCAATCAGCCCCAGCATTTT; CDR3aa: CASTRDRANQPQHF
abundance: .; j_gene: TRBJ2-5; d_gene: TRBD2; v_gene: TRBV20-1; CDR3nt: TGCAGTGCTAGAGTATTATGGCTAGCGGGAGAGACCCAGTACTTC; CDR3aa: CSARVLWLAGETQYF
abundance: few; j_gene: TRBJ2-7; d_gene: TRBD2; v_gene: TRBV6-1; CDR3nt: TGTGCCAGCAGTCTAAGCGGGAGTGTGGACGAGCAGTACTTC; CDR3aa: CASSLSGSVDEQYF
abundance: few; j_gene: TRBJ2-7; d_gene: .; v_gene: TRBV5-5; CDR3nt: TGTGCCAGCAGCTTAAGCACAGGGATAGAATCCTACGAGCAGTACTTC; CDR3aa: CASSLSTGIESYEQYF
abundance: once; j_gene: TRBJ2-7; d_gene: .; v_gene: TRBV5-1; CDR3nt: TGCGCCAGCAGTGTAGCGGGACAGTACGAGCAGTACTTC; CDR3aa: CASSVAGQYEQYF
abundance: .; j_gene: TRBJ2-7; d_gene: .; v_gene: TRBV5-1; CDR3nt: TGCGCCAGCAGCTTGGCTCCAGGGGCGTACGAGCAGTACTTC; CDR3aa: CASSLAPGAYEQYF
abundance: .; j_gene: TRBJ2-1; d_gene: .; v_gene: TRBV29-1; CDR3nt: TGCAGCGTTGCGGGGGATAGGGATGGCACTGAGCAGTTCTTC; CDR3aa: CSVAGDRDGTEQFF
abundance: .; j_gene: TRBJ2-1; d_gene: TRBD2; v_gene: TRBV6-5; CDR3nt: TGTGCCAGCAGTTCTCCGATAGCGGGAGGCCAGGGTGAGCAGTTCTTC; CDR3aa: CASSSPIAGGQGEQFF
abundance: .; j_gene: TRBJ2-4; d_gene: .; v_gene: TRBV12-3/TRBV12-4; CDR3nt: TGTGCCAGCAGTTTCGGGTTCCGGTTGATCAAAAACATTCAGTACTTC; CDR3aa: CASSFGFRLIKNIQYF
abundance: .; j_gene: TRBJ2-1; d_gene: TRBD2; v_gene: TRBV29-1; CDR3nt: TGCAGCGCAAACTCGGGTGGAGGGAGCGGGAGTTTATACAATGAGCAGTTCTTC; CDR3aa: CSANSGGGSGSLYNEQFF
abundance: .; j_gene: TRBJ1-2; d_gene: .; v_gene: TRBV29-1; CDR3nt: TGCAGCGTTGATGGGGCCGAGAAGGGGGGCTACACCTTC; CDR3aa: CSVDGAEKGGYTF
abundance: many; j_gene: TRBJ2-7; d_gene: TRBD2; v_gene: TRBV9; CDR3nt: TGCGCCAGCAGCGTCGGCGGGAGCTCCTACGAGCAGTACTTC; CDR3aa: CASSVGGSSYEQYF
abundance: .; j_gene: TRBJ2-7; d_gene: .; v_gene: TRBV5-1; CDR3nt: TGCGCCAGCAGGTCGGCGGGGGCAGATTTTTTCTACGAGCAGTACTTC; CDR3aa: CASRSAGADFFYEQYF
abundance: few; j_gene: TRBJ2-3; d_gene: .; v_gene: TRBV12-3/TRBV12-4; CDR3nt: TGTGCCAGCAGTTTAAGAGGCAGGGTCGGTACAGATACGCAGTATTTT; CDR3aa: CASSLRGRVGTDTQYF
abundance: .; j_gene: TRBJ2-4; d_gene: .; v_gene: TRBV7-2; CDR3nt: TGTGCCAGCTCCGTGGGGACAGCCAAAAACATTCAGTACTTC; CDR3aa: CASSVGTAKNIQYF
abundance: .; j_gene: TRBJ2-1; d_gene: TRBD2; v_gene: TRBV2; CDR3nt: TGTGCCACGACTAGCGGGAGTCGGGATGAGCAGTTCTTC; CDR3aa: CATTSGSRDEQFF